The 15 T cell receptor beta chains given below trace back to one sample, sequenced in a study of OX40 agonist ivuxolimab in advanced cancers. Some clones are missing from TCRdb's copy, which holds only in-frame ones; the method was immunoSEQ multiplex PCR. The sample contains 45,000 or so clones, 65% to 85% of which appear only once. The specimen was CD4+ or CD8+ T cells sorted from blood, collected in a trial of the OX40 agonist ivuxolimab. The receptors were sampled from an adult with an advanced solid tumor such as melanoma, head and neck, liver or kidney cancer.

CDR3: CASSPTGEGRNIQYF. The CDR3 nucleotides are TGTGCCAGCAGCCCTACAGGGGAAGGTAGAAACATTCAGTACTTC. The chain is built from TRBV7-6 and TRBJ2-4; TRBD1 matches at 7 bases. The V segment lost 5 bases and the J segment 6 bases; nucleotides outside the gene matches: 10. CDR3 length equals 15 residues. The germline V gene encodes CDR1 SGHVS and CDR2 FNYEAQ. Supplemented by reference TRBV7-6 and TRBJ2-4, the full variable domain reads GAGVSQSPRYKVTKRGQDVALRCDPISGHVSLYWYRQALGQGPEFLTYFNYEAQQDKSGLPNDRFSAERPEGSISTLTIQRTEQRDSAMYRCASSPTGEGRNIQYFGAGTRLSVL.

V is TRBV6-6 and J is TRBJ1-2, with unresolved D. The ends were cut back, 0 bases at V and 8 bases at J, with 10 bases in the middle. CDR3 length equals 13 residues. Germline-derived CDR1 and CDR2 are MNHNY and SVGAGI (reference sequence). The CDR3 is CASSYSGSQGYTF. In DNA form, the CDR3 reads TGTGCCAGCAGTTACTCGGGGTCTCAGGGCTACACCTTC.

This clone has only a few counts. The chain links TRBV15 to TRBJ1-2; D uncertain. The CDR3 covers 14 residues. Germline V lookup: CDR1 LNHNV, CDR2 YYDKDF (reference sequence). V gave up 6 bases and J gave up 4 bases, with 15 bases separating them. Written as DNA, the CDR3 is TGTGCCACCAGGCCGTCCCTCCGGCCCTATGGCTACACCTTC. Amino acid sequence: CATRPSLRPYGYTF.

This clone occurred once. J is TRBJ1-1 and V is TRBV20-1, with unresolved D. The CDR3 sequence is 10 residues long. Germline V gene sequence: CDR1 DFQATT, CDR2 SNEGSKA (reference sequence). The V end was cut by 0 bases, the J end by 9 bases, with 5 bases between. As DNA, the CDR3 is TGCAGTGCTAGAGAAGTTCAAGCTTTCTTT. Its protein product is CSAREVQAFF.

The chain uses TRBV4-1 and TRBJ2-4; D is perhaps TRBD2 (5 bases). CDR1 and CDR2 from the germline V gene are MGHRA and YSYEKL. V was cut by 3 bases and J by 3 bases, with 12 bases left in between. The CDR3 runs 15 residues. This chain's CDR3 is CASSHFGLFKNIQYF. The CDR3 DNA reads TGCGCCAGCAGCCACTTCGGACTCTTCAAAAACATTCAGTACTTC.

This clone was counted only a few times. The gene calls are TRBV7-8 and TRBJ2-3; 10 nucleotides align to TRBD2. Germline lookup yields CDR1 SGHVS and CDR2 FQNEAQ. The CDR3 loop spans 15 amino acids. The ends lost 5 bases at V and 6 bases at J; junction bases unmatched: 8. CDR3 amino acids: CASSPLAGNLDTQYF. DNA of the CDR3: TGTGCCAGCAGCCCACTAGCGGGGAATTTGGATACGCAGTATTTT.

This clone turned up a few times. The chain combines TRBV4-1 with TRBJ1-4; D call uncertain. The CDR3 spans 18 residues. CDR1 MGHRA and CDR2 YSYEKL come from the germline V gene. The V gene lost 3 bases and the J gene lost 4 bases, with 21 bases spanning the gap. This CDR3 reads CASSQALRGGSGNEKLFF. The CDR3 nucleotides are TGCGCCAGCAGCCAGGCTTTGCGTGGAGGCTCCGGTAATGAAAAACTGTTTTTT.

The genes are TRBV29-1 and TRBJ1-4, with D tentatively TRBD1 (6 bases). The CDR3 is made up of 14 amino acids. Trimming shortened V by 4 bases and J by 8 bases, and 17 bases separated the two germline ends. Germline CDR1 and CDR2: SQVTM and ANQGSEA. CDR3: CSVVLDRSSEKLFF. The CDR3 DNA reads TGCAGCGTTGTTTTAGACAGGTCGAGCGAAAAACTGTTTTTT.

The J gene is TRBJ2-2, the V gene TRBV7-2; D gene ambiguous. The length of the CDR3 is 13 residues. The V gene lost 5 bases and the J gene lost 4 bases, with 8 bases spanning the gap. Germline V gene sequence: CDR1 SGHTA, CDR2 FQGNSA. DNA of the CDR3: TGTGCCAGCAGCCCACGTATCACCGGGGAGCTGTTTTTT. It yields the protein CASSPRITGELFF.

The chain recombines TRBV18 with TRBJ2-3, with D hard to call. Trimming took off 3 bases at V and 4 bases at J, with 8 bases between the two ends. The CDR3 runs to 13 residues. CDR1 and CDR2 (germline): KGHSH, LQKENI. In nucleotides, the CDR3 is TGTGCCAGCTCACCCTCCTGGGCAGATACGCAGTATTTT. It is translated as CASSPSWADTQYF.

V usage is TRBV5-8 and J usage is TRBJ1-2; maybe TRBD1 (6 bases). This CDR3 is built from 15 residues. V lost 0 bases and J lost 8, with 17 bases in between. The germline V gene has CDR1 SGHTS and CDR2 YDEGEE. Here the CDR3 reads CASSLGRHRVDGYTF. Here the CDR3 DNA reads TGTGCCAGCAGCTTGGGTCGGCACAGGGTTGACGGCTACACCTTC.

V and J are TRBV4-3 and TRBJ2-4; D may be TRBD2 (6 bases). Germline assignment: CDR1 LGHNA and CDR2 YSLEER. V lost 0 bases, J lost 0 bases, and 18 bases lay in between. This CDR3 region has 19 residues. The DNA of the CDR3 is TGCGCCAGCAGCCAAGATGTGTGGGACTCCTCCTTAGCCAAAAACATTCAGTACTTC. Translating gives CASSQDVWDSSLAKNIQYF.

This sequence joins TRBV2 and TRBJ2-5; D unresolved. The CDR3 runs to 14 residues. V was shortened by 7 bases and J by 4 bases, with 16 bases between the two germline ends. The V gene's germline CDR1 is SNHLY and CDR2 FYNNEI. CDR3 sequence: CASNVIRVGETQYF. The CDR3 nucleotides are TGTGCCAGCAATGTGATAAGGGTCGGAGAGACCCAGTACTTC.

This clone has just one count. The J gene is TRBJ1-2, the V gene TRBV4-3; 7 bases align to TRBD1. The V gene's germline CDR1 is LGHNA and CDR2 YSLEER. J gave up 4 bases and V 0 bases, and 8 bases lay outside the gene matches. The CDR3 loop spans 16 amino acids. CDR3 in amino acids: CASSQDLATGFYGYTF. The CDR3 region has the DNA TGCGCCAGCAGCCAAGATCTTGCGACAGGGTTCTATGGCTACACCTTC.

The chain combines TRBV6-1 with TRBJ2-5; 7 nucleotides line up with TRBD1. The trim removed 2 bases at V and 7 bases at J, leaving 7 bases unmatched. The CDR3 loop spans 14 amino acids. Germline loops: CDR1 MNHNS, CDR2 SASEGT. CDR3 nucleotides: TGTGCCAGCAGTGAACCCGGACAGGACAGGACCCAGTACTTC. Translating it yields CASSEPGQDRTQYF.